The 8 T cell receptor beta chains below were found in one sample sequenced in a study of blood T cell repertoires in COVID-19. Repertoires were generated with immunoSEQ multiplex PCR, while TCRdb's copy carries only in-frame clones and drops some. The sample yields 150,000 to 200,000 clones, approximately 86% seen once. The sample taken for sequencing was peripheral blood. All receptors derive from a woman in her forties or fifties with acute or convalescent COVID-19.

To note about this clone: At one end the junction does not follow the germline gene, possibly because of a read error. The V call is TRBV19, the J call TRBJ1-1; D ambiguous. Germline values: CDR1 LNHDA, CDR2 SQIVND (reference sequence). The CDR3 consists of 13 residues. CDR3 in DNA: TGTGCCAGTAGTGTAGACTTGAACACTGAAGCTTTCTTT. Protein sequence: CASSVDLNTEAFF.

This clone has more than one count but fewer than ten. The chain carries TRBV15 and TRBJ2-6, with a possible D match to TRBD1 (6 bases). CDR1 LNHNV and CDR2 YYDKDF come from the germline V gene (reference sequence). The CDR3 loop spans 16 amino acids. Trimming pared 0 bases from V and 1 base from J, leaving 7 bases between. The CDR3 DNA sequence: TGTGCCACCAGCAGAGATAGGGGGTCTGGGGCCAACGTCCTGACTTTC. Translation: CATSRDRGSGANVLTF.

The rearrangement joins TRBV5-6 to TRBJ1-5; 11 bases are shared with TRBD1. The CDR3 runs to 17 residues. Germline CDR1 SGHDT, CDR2 YYEEEE. J lost 3 bases, V lost 0 bases, and 5 bases had no gene match. CDR3 in amino acids: CASSLDGQGAINQPQHF. The CDR3 DNA sequence: TGTGCCAGCAGCTTGGATGGACAGGGGGCTATCAATCAGCCCCAGCATTTT.

The chain couples TRBV19 to TRBJ2-7; 8 bases align to TRBD1. This CDR3 is built from 17 residues. CDR1 is LNHDA, CDR2 SQIVND, per germline (reference sequence). Germline trimming cut 5 bases from V and 5 bases from J; bases unmatched to any gene: 17. CDR3 sequence (DNA): TGTGCCAGTAGTTTCGCTCTTTATTCGGACAGGGTAGACGAGCAGTACTTC. This encodes CASSFALYSDRVDEQYF.

The chain carries TRBV6-4 and TRBJ1-1, with a weak D call TRBD1 (5 bases). Germline values: CDR1 MRHNA, CDR2 SNTAGT. V lost 6 bases to trimming and J lost 1 base, with 9 bases between them. The CDR3 sequence is 13 residues long. In DNA form, the CDR3 reads TGTGCCAGCAGCTCACAGGAGAACACTGAAGCTTTCTTT. Translation: CASSSQENTEAFF.

This rearrangement joins TRBV13 to TRBJ2-1; TRBD1 matches 9 bases. The germline CDR1 and CDR2 sequences are PRHDT and FYEKMQ (reference sequence). The V gene end was trimmed by 5 bases and the J gene end by 5 bases; junction bases not matched to a gene: 4. This CDR3 contains 14 residues. The CDR3 DNA reads as TGTGCCAGCAGCAGGACAGGGGAGAACAATGAGCAGTTCTTC. Protein: CASSRTGENNEQFF.

The chain is built from TRBV6-6 and TRBJ2-7; the D gene is possibly TRBD2 (6 bases). Germline-derived CDR1 and CDR2 are MNHNY and SVGAGI (reference sequence). Trimming removed 6 bases at V and 5 bases at J, with 17 bases between. This CDR3 spans 14 amino acids. The CDR3, as DNA: TGTGCCAGCAGGCCGACTAGTGATCGGGACGAGCAGTACTTC. Protein: CASRPTSDRDEQYF.

This rearrangement joins TRBV20-1 to TRBJ1-1; TRBD1 matches 7 bases. The CDR3 consists of 14 residues. The V segment lost 3 bases and the J segment 5 bases; nucleotides outside the gene matches: 9. Per the germline V gene, CDR1 is DFQATT and CDR2 is SNEGSKA (reference sequence). Here the CDR3 DNA reads TGCAGTGCTAGTAGGGACAGCATTGGGACTGAAGCTTTCTTT. This gives the protein CSASRDSIGTEAFF.